A selection of T cell receptor beta chains follows, all from one sample in a study of T cells after yellow fever vaccination. TCRdb reprocessed the 5' RACE reads via MiXCR and lists one record per CDR3 protein. Among about 360,000 distinct CDR3 sequences listed, 6.2% were seen once. The source material was PBMCs, sampled 5 days after the yellow fever booster vaccination. The origin of the receptors is a man aged 25 to 40 who received the YFV17D yellow fever vaccine. Both conserved end residues are part of each CDR3.

CDR3 protein: CSSRTSGNTQYF; V gene: TRBV29-1; J gene: TRBJ2-3
CDR3 protein: CAWSAWEGNTGELFF; V gene: TRBV30; J gene: TRBJ2-2
CDR3 protein: CASSYSISGRYEQYF; V gene: TRBV6-5; J gene: TRBJ2-7
CDR3 protein: CASSYLVPEQFF; V gene: TRBV7-9; J gene: TRBJ2-1
CDR3 protein: CASSQVPTSGAYNEQFF; V gene: TRBV4-3; J gene: TRBJ2-1
CDR3 protein: CSANLGAGGLNSPLHF; V gene: TRBV20-1; J gene: TRBJ1-6
CDR3 protein: CASSFRGTSNEKLFF; V gene: TRBV11-2; J gene: TRBJ1-4
CDR3 protein: CASSQEGTSGRYNEQFF; V gene: TRBV14; J gene: TRBJ2-1
CDR3 protein: CASSLRGHEQFF; V gene: TRBV7-3; J gene: TRBJ2-1
CDR3 protein: CSVEDGRTNTEAFF; V gene: TRBV29-1; J gene: TRBJ1-1
CDR3 protein: CASSPPGGLANF; V gene: TRBV7-2; J gene: TRBJ2-7
CDR3 protein: CSARDTSYYGYTF; V gene: TRBV20-1; J gene: TRBJ1-2
CDR3 protein: CASSPDRGNTDTQYF; V gene: TRBV18; J gene: TRBJ2-3
CDR3 protein: CASSKGQGNQPQHF; V gene: TRBV6-1; J gene: TRBJ1-5
CDR3 protein: CASSQEQGGGTQYF; V gene: TRBV4-3; J gene: TRBJ2-5
CDR3 protein: CASSPPSGVSTDTQYF; V gene: TRBV18; J gene: TRBJ2-3
CDR3 protein: CASSPDPGNEQFF; V gene: TRBV3-1; J gene: TRBJ2-1
CDR3 protein: CASSSWTKQETQYF; V gene: TRBV5-1; J gene: TRBJ2-5
CDR3 protein: CASSHPPGLVENEQFF; V gene: TRBV7-6; J gene: TRBJ2-1
CDR3 protein: CSAPQGTETQYF; V gene: TRBV20-1; J gene: TRBJ2-5
CDR3 protein: CASSLVGDKEFF; V gene: TRBV7-9; J gene: TRBJ2-1
CDR3 protein: CASSIRTSLSDTQYF; V gene: TRBV19; J gene: TRBJ2-3
CDR3 protein: CASSRLATSGRASYNEQFF; V gene: TRBV4-3; J gene: TRBJ2-1
CDR3 protein: CSVERAGANVLTF; V gene: TRBV29-1; J gene: TRBJ2-6
CDR3 protein: CASTGGEQFF; V gene: TRBV25-1; J gene: TRBJ2-1
CDR3 protein: CASKQWDRGMFSPSYNEQFF; V gene: TRBV12-3/TRBV12-4; J gene: TRBJ2-1
CDR3 protein: CSATSTGPRPYEQYF; V gene: TRBV20-1; J gene: TRBJ2-7
CDR3 protein: CASSQGLAAKETQYF; V gene: TRBV3-1; J gene: TRBJ2-5
CDR3 protein: CASSFAQTTNYGYTF; V gene: TRBV12-3/TRBV12-4; J gene: TRBJ1-2
CDR3 protein: CASSQDRLWGIDEAFF; V gene: TRBV14; J gene: TRBJ1-1
CDR3 protein: CASSLTGQVISGANVLTF; V gene: TRBV18; J gene: TRBJ2-6
CDR3 protein: CASSQVPGAEAFF; V gene: TRBV3-1; J gene: TRBJ1-1
CDR3 protein: CAWSVSSGTQETQYF; V gene: TRBV30; J gene: TRBJ2-5
CDR3 protein: CASSARDRAEKLFF; V gene: TRBV18; J gene: TRBJ1-4
CDR3 protein: CASSIDPTVEQYF; V gene: TRBV19; J gene: TRBJ2-7
CDR3 protein: CASSPSRDTEAFF; V gene: TRBV18; J gene: TRBJ1-1
CDR3 protein: CASSPDGRDRGNEQYF; V gene: TRBV5-1; J gene: TRBJ2-7
CDR3 protein: CASSPPLDTYQETQYF; V gene: TRBV5-5; J gene: TRBJ2-5
CDR3 protein: CSVYLSYEQYF; V gene: TRBV29-1; J gene: TRBJ2-7
CDR3 protein: CSVAKVEQFF; V gene: TRBV29-1; J gene: TRBJ2-1
CDR3 protein: CASNFDGGTDTQYF; V gene: TRBV5-1; J gene: TRBJ2-3
CDR3 protein: CSVEELGHEAQYF; V gene: TRBV29-1; J gene: TRBJ2-5
CDR3 protein: CASSPGLAGTDTQYF; V gene: TRBV5-1; J gene: TRBJ2-3
CDR3 protein: CASSLTGQGHEQYF; V gene: TRBV5-1; J gene: TRBJ2-7
CDR3 protein: CASTHDSYNEQFF; V gene: TRBV12-3/TRBV12-4; J gene: TRBJ2-1
CDR3 protein: CASSFRGRNTEAFF; V gene: TRBV27; J gene: TRBJ1-1
CDR3 protein: CSVTPNTGELFF; V gene: TRBV29-1; J gene: TRBJ2-2
CDR3 protein: CASSLNSNEQFF; V gene: TRBV7-9; J gene: TRBJ2-1
CDR3 protein: CASSVGGLSGNTIYF; V gene: TRBV9; J gene: TRBJ1-3
CDR3 protein: CASNRGLASISYNEQFF; V gene: TRBV5-6; J gene: TRBJ2-1
CDR3 protein: CASSPSRQVGHEQYF; V gene: TRBV11-2; J gene: TRBJ2-7
CDR3 protein: CASSWTHRTYEQYF; V gene: TRBV12-3/TRBV12-4; J gene: TRBJ2-7
CDR3 protein: CASSPKESQGETQYF; V gene: TRBV18; J gene: TRBJ2-5